This entry lists 16 T cell receptor beta chains sequenced from one sample in a study of blood T cell repertoires in COVID-19. Libraries were prepared by immunoSEQ multiplex PCR; TCRdb keeps only in-frame clonotypes and omits some of them. The sample holds under 250,000 clones; about nine tenths are singletons and the top ten take about 1.7%. Sequenced material: PBMCs or T cells enriched from blood (not recorded which). Receptor source: a man in his forties who had recovered from COVID-19.

The J gene is TRBJ1-5, the V gene TRBV19, with TRBD1 identical over 7 bases. V lost 4 bases, J lost 3 bases, and 3 bases stayed unmatched. Germline V gene sequence: CDR1 LNHDA, CDR2 SQIVND (reference sequence). This CDR3 comprises 14 residues. CDR3 amino acids: CASSRDRANQPQHF. Written as DNA, the CDR3 is TGTGCCAGTAGTAGGGACAGAGCCAATCAGCCCCAGCATTTT.

The gene calls are TRBV7-8 and TRBJ1-5; 7 nucleotides line up with TRBD1. The J segment lost 2 bases and the V segment lost 2 bases, leaving 6 bases of the junction unmatched. Germline values: CDR1 SGHVS, CDR2 FQNEAQ. The CDR3 contains 16 residues. The CDR3 spells CASSLTRQGGNQPQHF. CDR3 nucleotides: TGTGCCAGCAGCTTAACCCGACAGGGCGGCAATCAGCCCCAGCATTTT.

The rearrangement uses TRBV19 and TRBJ2-1; 8 nucleotides agree with TRBD2. Germline V gives CDR1 LNHDA, CDR2 SQIVND (reference sequence). The CDR3 contains 16 residues. The trim removed 7 bases at V and 1 base at J, leaving 9 bases unmatched. Written as DNA, the CDR3 is TGTGCCAGTACTTCACCCGCGGGAGGTTCCTACAATGAGCAGTTCTTC. Amino acid sequence: CASTSPAGGSYNEQFF. Drawing the rest from reference TRBV19 and TRBJ2-1, the complete variable domain is DGGITQSPKYLFRKEGQNVTLSCEQNLNHDAMYWYRQDPGQGLRLIYYSQIVNDFQKGDIAEGYSVSREKKESFPLTVTSAQKNPTAFYLCASTSPAGGSYNEQFFGPGTRLTVL.

The V call is TRBV19, the J call TRBJ2-5, with 8 nucleotides matching TRBD2. The V gene end was trimmed by 5 bases and the J gene end by 0 bases; junction bases not matched to a gene: 5. The CDR3 runs 15 residues. CDR1 LNHDA and CDR2 SQIVND come from the germline V gene (reference sequence). The CDR3 spells CASSSGLAHQETQYF. In nucleotides, the CDR3 is TGTGCCAGTAGTTCCGGACTAGCCCACCAAGAGACCCAGTACTTC.

This clone was seen just once. V is TRBV24-1 and J is TRBJ2-3; a weak D match, TRBD2 (6 bases). CDR3 length: 14 amino acids. Germline CDR1 reads KGHDR; CDR2 reads SFDVKD. V was clipped by 9 bases and J by 0 bases, with 12 bases between them. DNA of the CDR3: TGTGCCACCTCGGACTACACTAGCACAGATACGCAGTATTTT. Its protein is CATSDYTSTDTQYF.

The rearrangement links TRBV4-1 to TRBJ1-2; no reliable D call. Germline CDR1 reads MGHRA; CDR2 reads YSYEKL. The CDR3 is made up of 14 amino acids. Trimming took 0 bases from V and 8 from J, leaving 13 bases between them. The chain's CDR3 is CASSQDLGQEGYTF. In nucleotides, the CDR3 is TGCGCCAGCAGCCAAGATCTCGGTCAAGAGGGCTACACCTTC.

This rearrangement joins TRBV27 to TRBJ1-1, with 12 nucleotides matching TRBD1. Germline CDR1 and CDR2: MNHEY and SMNVEV (reference sequence). This CDR3 is 15 amino acids long. J lost 4 bases, V lost 6 bases, and 6 bases had no gene match. The CDR3 nucleotides read TGTGCCAGCAGGAAAATGGGACAGGGGGCCACTGAAGCTTTCTTT. Its translation: CASRKMGQGATEAFF.

The rearrangement joins TRBV7-3 to TRBJ2-7; no clear D. There are 12 residues in the CDR3. The germline gives CDR1 SGHTA, CDR2 FQGTGA. V lost 2 bases to trimming and J lost 7 bases, with 9 bases between them. CDR3 protein: CASSLLEREQYF. The CDR3 DNA reads as TGTGCCAGCAGCTTACTAGAACGGGAGCAGTACTTC.

The rearrangement uses TRBV5-1 and TRBJ1-1, with a possible D match to TRBD1 (6 bases). Germline loops: CDR1 SGHRS, CDR2 YFSETQ. Trimming pared 3 bases from V and 1 base from J, leaving 10 bases between. The CDR3 is made up of 14 amino acids. For the CDR3, the DNA is TGCGCCAGCAGCTATTTAGGGGGGAACACTGAAGCTTTCTTT. Translated, it gives CASSYLGGNTEAFF.

This rearrangement joins TRBV6-1 to TRBJ2-5; 8 bases line up with TRBD2. The CDR3 contains 14 residues. V was pared by 0 bases and J by 7 bases, with 4 bases of the junction left unmatched. From germline, CDR1 is MNHNS and CDR2 SASEGT. This CDR3 reads CASSEAAGVGTQYF. The CDR3 DNA sequence: TGTGCCAGCAGTGAAGCAGCGGGAGTTGGGACCCAGTACTTC.

V and J are TRBV7-2 and TRBJ1-2; the match to TRBD1 covers 9 bases. The CDR3 sequence is 16 residues long. Germline loops: CDR1 SGHTA, CDR2 FQGNSA. Germline trimming cut 3 bases from V and 1 base from J; bases unmatched to any gene: 6. The CDR3 sequence: CASSFVTGGNNYGYTF. The CDR3 DNA sequence: TGTGCCAGCAGCTTCGTGACAGGGGGTAATAACTATGGCTACACCTTC.

The CDR3 DNA sequence: TGTGCCAGCAGTACTATCAGGGGAGACATGAACACTGAAGCTTTCTTT. Protein: CASSTIRGDMNTEAFF. The chain recombines TRBV28 with TRBJ1-1; TRBD1 might be the D (6 bases). CDR3 length: 16 amino acids. Trimming cost V 5 bases and J 0 bases, with 16 bases left between them. In germline, CDR1 is MDHEN, CDR2 SYDVKM.

Details on this clone: This sample includes further DNA sequences coding for the same CDR3. The rearrangement joins TRBV12-3 or TRBV12-4 to TRBJ1-1, with TRBD1 matching over 7 bases. The CDR3 totals 13 residues. The V segment lost 5 bases and the J segment 3 bases; nucleotides outside the gene matches: 3. The CDR3 DNA reads as TGTGCCAGCAGTCTCACAGGGGACACTGAAGCTTTCTTT. Residues: CASSLTGDTEAFF.

The V call is TRBV5-6, the J call TRBJ2-7; TRBD2 matches at 8 bases. Germline V gene lookup returns CDR1 SGHDT and CDR2 YYEEEE. J lost 6 bases, V lost 7 bases, and 9 bases had no gene match. The CDR3 is made up of 13 amino acids. CDR3 bases: TGTGCCAGCGGGACCGGGACTAGAGGCGAGCAGTACTTC. Its protein product is CASGTGTRGEQYF.

The V and J genes are TRBV29-1 and TRBJ1-5, with D possibly TRBD1 on 6 matching bases. Germline loops: CDR1 SQVTM, CDR2 ANQGSEA. The CDR3 length is 12 residues. Trimming took 7 bases from V and 7 from J, leaving 14 bases between them. The CDR3 spells CSATGFGQPQHF. The CDR3 DNA sequence: TGCAGCGCCACAGGGTTTGGGCAGCCCCAGCATTTT.

The rearrangement uses TRBV27 and TRBJ1-4; the match to TRBD1 covers 12 bases. The CDR3 extends over 16 amino acids. Germline loops: CDR1 MNHEY, CDR2 SMNVEV (reference sequence). With V trimmed by 3 bases and J by 4 bases, 3 bases remained unmatched. CDR3 residues: CASSLGQGALNEKLFF. The CDR3 bases are TGTGCCAGCAGTTTGGGACAGGGGGCCCTTAATGAAAAACTGTTTTTT.